What follows is one TCR beta chain and its context. The specificity of this receptor is unknown. Per-nucleotide qualities are absent, and no much larger clonotype sits a single base away. These data are taken from a study of cytomegalovirus exposure and HLA in healthy donors (dated by TCRdb to 2017 to 2019). Notes on the research overall: In an earlier analysis of several hundred of the donors, around 290 Gb of sequence data and just under 120 million unique TCR beta sequences from 150 million to 200 million T cells were reported. An earlier analysis of 500 to 750 of the donors applied high-throughput TCR beta sequencing to assess whether each TCR beta V gene segment acted as functional or pseudogenic. In a later analysis, previously published TCR beta repertoires from hundreds of donors were re-analyzed and high-resolution HLA genotyping was added so that TCR occurrence patterns could be studied. A later genetic analysis used genome-wide SNP genotypes for about 65% of the 666 donors, treating that subset as a discovery cohort. The aim of the study was to test whether cataloging public T cell receptors could identify signatures of past pathogen exposure. Rather than using new phenotypic data, the later analysis identified candidate immune exposures from TCR beta sequences and from how often those sequences occurred across donors. Among around 400 genotyped donors of the cohort, an average of approximately 240,000 unique TCR beta nucleotide sequences were sequenced per donor, about a sixth of them non-productive. A handful of DR-DQ haplotypes were treated as single units for association and clustering because of strong linkage in the cohort. A separate validation cohort of approximately 130 different subjects was used in addition to the approximately 640-subject first cohort. All discovery cohort repertoires had been generated on a single sequencing platform. Class I and class II HLA loci were covered by the typing at four-digit resolution. An early release covering about 600 HLA-typed donors comprised approximately 300 gigabases of sequencing data and approximately 85 million unique TCR sequences. The study used immunosequencing to profile the T cell repertoires of approximately 640 subjects and linked those repertoires to cytomegalovirus serostatus. The number of typed donors differed by locus: roughly 620-630 for A, B, C, DRB1 and DQB1; approximately 540 for DQA1; some 590 for DPA1; and some 430 for DPB1. Donor age, sex, ethnicity and CMV serostatus were compiled alongside the repertoire data. The genetic ancestry cluster associated with self-reported Caucasian donors included over 65% of the roughly 400 genotyped donors. To predict cytomegalovirus infection status, the study brought together high-throughput TCR immunosequencing, statistical association of individual TCRs with disease status, and machine learning.

The cohort consisted of fewer than 700 healthy bone marrow donors. All cohort members were sampled while nominally healthy, although unrecorded immune exposures were likely present. The donor tested CMV seropositive and was one of the 289 seropositive cohort members. Each donor provided a peripheral blood sample, and peripheral blood mononuclear cells were used for TCR beta sequencing. The Qiagen DNeasy Blood Extraction Kit was used to extract genomic DNA from the blood cell samples. The study at large found these results: The 87-base-pair reads could not distinguish some IMGT-functional V segments, including TRBV6-2 and TRBV6-3, so those segments were excluded. An earlier analysis of around 500 of the donors showed that most TCR beta V segments appeared in productive rearrangements either about 87% or about 30% of the time, which broadly matched IMGT annotations. Presence/absence analyses assumed roughly uniform sequencing depth across donors, an assumption that may not hold. Only TCR beta chains were sequenced in this cohort, and the absence of alpha or paired-chain data limited detectable features. In a later analysis, HLA-associated TCR beta chains showed more clonal expansion and lower generation probabilities than non-associated chains that were equally common. Because counts were too low, about 18 rarely observed V segments, including chromosome 9 orphons, were excluded from the earlier analysis of 587 of the donors. Specific HLA alleles were associated with roughly 17,000 TCR beta sequences at a false discovery rate of 0.05 in a later analysis. A later analysis found that TCR association rates varied across HLA loci, with DRB1 alleles showing the most associated TCRs and HLA-C alleles the fewest. In vitro tests confirmed that a few of the cytomegalovirus-associated TCR beta chains recognize cytomegalovirus antigens. The authors suggested that the approach could potentially be generalized to other disease states and immunological phenotypes. A further reported finding was that TCR beta sequences accurately predicted the HLA-A and HLA-B alleles for most subjects in the first cohort. Strong co-occurrence of HLA alleles, especially DR and DQ, made assigning TCR associations to individual alleles difficult. Immune exposure information for the cohort was limited to CMV serostatus. Because some donors lacked HLA typing at each locus, the association tests relied only on the typed subset. A later analysis reported that several top co-occurrence clusters appeared linked to parvovirus B19, influenza, CMV and Epstein-Barr virus. The study listed 164 TCR beta chains as associated with cytomegalovirus. A later analysis found that most CMV-associated TCR beta chains appeared HLA-restricted, with HLA associations seemingly driven largely by CMV exposure. Cytomegalovirus status was reported to be diagnosed by the classifier with high specificity and sensitivity in both the original and validation cohorts. Across donors, most TCR sequences were observed very rarely, whereas some public TCRs were present in many individuals. Linkage disequilibrium might explain the correlated functional status among segregating V segments, but an unknown experimental factor could not be ruled out. Compared with the roughly 700-donor mean, donors in an Asian-associated ancestry cluster had fewer N-insertions in productive TCRs, according to a later genetic analysis. A later genetic analysis associated a missense DCLRE1C variant with V-gene and J-gene trimming of TCR beta chains, and an independent cohort replicated the association. A group of highly shared sequence variants was considered likely to be a technical artifact of the sequencing pipeline.

From a lookup of the germline V gene (reference sequence), CDR1 and CDR2 are SGHNT and YYREEE. CDR3 length: 13 amino acids, cysteine to phenylalanine. Of all the DNA, just the CDR3 is kept, 39 bases in frame from base 1. V was cut back by 2 bases and J by 5 bases, leaving a gap of 11 bases between them. Libraries were made using the immunoSEQ multiplex PCR assay. A mixture of 60 forward primers for TCR Vbeta segments and 13 reverse primers for TCR Jbeta segments was used in the multiplex PCR. The CDR3 region of rearranged TCR beta genes was amplified from genomic DNA by a multiplex PCR assay. On the Illumina HiSeq System, the amplified TCR beta libraries were sequenced as 87-base-pair reads. Processing in the source paper ran as follows. A later analysis counted about 80 million unique TCR beta chains across the 666 repertoires, and some 12 million of these chains were shared by at least two donors. Raw reads were error-corrected and collapsed into unique sequences by a nearest-neighbor algorithm in which closely related sequences were merged to remove PCR and sequencing errors. Alignment of CDR3 sequences to IMGT reference sequences was used to assign V, D and J gene segments. Each retained sequence needed at least a six-nucleotide match to both a V gene segment and a J gene segment. A rearrangement counted as productive if the CDR3 had no stop codons and remained in frame with V and J, and every other rearrangement counted as non-productive. Following IMGT convention, CDR3 was defined as the stretch from the second conserved V-encoded cysteine to the conserved J-encoded phenylalanine. The earlier analysis of some 580 of the donors excluded any sequence lacking an unambiguous match to a single V gene segment. An earlier analysis of around 600 of the donors classified V segments as functional when productive rearrangements were above 56.7% and as segregating when the standard deviation between donors was above 5%. A statistical classification framework was developed to diagnose cytomegalovirus status using the catalog of TCR beta chain sequences. A later analysis assigned V and J genes by comparing TCR nucleotide sequences with IMGT/GENE-DB human TR gene sequences. In a later analysis, CDR3 sequences and most-parsimonious VDJ recombination scenarios were assigned using the TCRdist pipeline. In a later analysis, each TCR beta chain was defined by its CDR3 amino acid sequence together with its V-gene family, and reads without a unique V-gene family were excluded. A later analysis removed 592 highly shared, low-generation-probability nucleotide sequences to deal with suspected cross-contamination and a sequencing artifact. In a later analysis, a clonal expansion index for each public chain was calculated from normalized within-repertoire ranks of inferred template counts. In a later analysis, generation probabilities were computed with a VDJ recombination model fitted to out-of-frame rearrangements, and the resulting probabilities were checked against IGoR. Hypergeometric tests were used in a later analysis to score TCR-TCR, TCR-HLA and TCR-CMV co-occurrence, with a repertoire-size bias correction applied to the TCR pairs. False discovery rates were estimated in a later analysis by permuting HLA or CMV assignments 20 times. A later analysis grouped co-occurring TCRs with DBSCAN, adding TCRdist sequence similarity when clustering within HLA-allele-positive subsets. For co-occurrence clustering, repertoires with fewer than 30,000 or more than 120,000 public chains were excluded, along with five repertoires with anomalous nucleotide sharing. TCRdb's version of the immuneACCESS table is confined to in-frame rearrangements and falls short of the full clone set. An unresolved V gene accounts for under half of the shortfall where checked; the remainder is of unknown origin. V, J and clone size derive from that table, while D and trimming were established from the DNA sequence. The sample has about 130,000 clones on record, over 60% of them singletons. The biggest ten clones account for around 13% of the sample.

This sequence was found in a woman aged 35 to 49 in good health and CMV-seropositive. The chain uses TRBV5-4 and TRBJ2-7, with TRBD2 tentatively as D gene (6 bases match). Sequenced sample: PBMCs. The sequenced DNA: TGTGCCAGCAGCTTAGCGGGTGCGCACGAGCAGTACTTC. This translates into CASSLAGAHEQYF.